The entry below describes one T cell receptor beta chain. The CDR3 is made up of 15 amino acids. Trimming took 4 bases from V and 7 from J; bases not matched to a gene: 9. Germline CDR1 and CDR2: SGHRS and YFSETQ. The data stem from a study of blood T cell repertoires in COVID-19. Some clones are missing from TCRdb's copy, which holds only in-frame ones; the method was immunoSEQ multiplex PCR. The profile shows roughly 240,000 clones, 75% to 85% of them singletons. The sequence derives from a man aged 50 or older with COVID-19, enrolled during active disease. The V and J genes are TRBV5-1 and TRBJ1-4; 8 bases agree with TRBD1. The sequencing sample was made of peripheral blood. The CDR3, as DNA: TGCGCCAGCAGCGGTAACGGACAGGGAGGTGAAAAACTGTTTTTT. Its translation is CASSGNGQGGEKLFF.